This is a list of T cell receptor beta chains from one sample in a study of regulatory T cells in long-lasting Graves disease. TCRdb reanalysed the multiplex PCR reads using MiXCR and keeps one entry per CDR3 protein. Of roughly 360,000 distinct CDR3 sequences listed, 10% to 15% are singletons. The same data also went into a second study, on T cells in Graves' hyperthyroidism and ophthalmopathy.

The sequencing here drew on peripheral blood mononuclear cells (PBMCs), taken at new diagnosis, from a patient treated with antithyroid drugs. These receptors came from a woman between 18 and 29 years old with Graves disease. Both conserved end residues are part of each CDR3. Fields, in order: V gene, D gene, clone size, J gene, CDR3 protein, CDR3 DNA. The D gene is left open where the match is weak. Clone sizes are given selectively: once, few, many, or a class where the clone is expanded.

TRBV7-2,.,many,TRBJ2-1,CASSLVVSATEQFF,TGTGCCAGCAGCTTAGTCGTCTCGGCGACTGAGCAGTTCTTC
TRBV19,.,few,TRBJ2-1,CASSNGRGVYNEQFF,TGTGCCAGTAGTAATGGCAGGGGGGTTTACAATGAGCAGTTCTTC
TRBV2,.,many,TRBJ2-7,CASSEELRFLSYEQYF,TGTGCCAGCAGTGAAGAGCTCAGGTTCCTTTCCTACGAGCAGTACTTC
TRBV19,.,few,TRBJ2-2,CASSFYSVAGELFF,TGTGCCAGTAGTTTCTATAGCGTGGCCGGGGAGCTGTTTTTT
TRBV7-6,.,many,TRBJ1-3,CASSLGRFGSGNTIYF,TGTGCCAGCAGCTTGGGCAGGTTTGGCTCTGGAAACACCATATATTTT
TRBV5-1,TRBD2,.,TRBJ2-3,CASSLGASGTTDTQYF,TGCGCCAGCAGCTTGGGGGCTAGCGGGACTACAGATACGCAGTATTTT
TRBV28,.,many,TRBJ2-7,CASRSLFGEQYF,TGTGCCAGCAGGTCCTTGTTCGGGGAGCAGTACTTC
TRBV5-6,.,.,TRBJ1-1,CASSFLPLNTEAFF,TGTGCCAGCAGTTTCCTTCCTCTGAACACTGAAGCTTTCTTT
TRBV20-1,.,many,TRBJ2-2,CSARAEGPNTGELFF,TGCAGTGCTAGAGCGGAGGGGCCGAACACCGGGGAGCTGTTTTTT
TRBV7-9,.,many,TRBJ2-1,CASSDGFF,TGTGCCAGCAGCGACGGGTTCTTC
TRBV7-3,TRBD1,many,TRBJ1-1,CASSPGGGSTEAFF,TGTGCCAGCAGCCCAGGGGGGGGATCTACTGAAGCTTTCTTT
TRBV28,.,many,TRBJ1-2,CASSTGSSNYGYTF,TGTGCCAGCAGCACAGGGAGTAGTAACTATGGCTACACCTTC
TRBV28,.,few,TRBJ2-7,CASSLSGTATSYEQYF,TGTGCCAGCAGTTTATCGGGGACGGCAACCTCCTACGAGCAGTACTTC
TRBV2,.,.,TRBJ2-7,CASREGNSYEQYF,TGTGCCTCCCGAGAGGGAAACAGCTACGAGCAGTACTTC
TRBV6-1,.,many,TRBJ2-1,CASSEWANEQFF,TGTGCCAGCAGTGAATGGGCAAATGAGCAGTTCTTC
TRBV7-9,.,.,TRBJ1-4,CASSLGTNEKLFF,TGTGCCAGCAGCTTAGGAACTAATGAAAAACTGTTTTTT
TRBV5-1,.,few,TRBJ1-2,CASSLYPGENYGYTF,TGCGCCAGCAGCTTGTACCCAGGGGAAAACTATGGCTACACCTTC
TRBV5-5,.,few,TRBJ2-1,CASSFSRGSYNEQFF,TGTGCCAGCAGCTTTTCGAGAGGGTCCTACAATGAGCAGTTCTTC
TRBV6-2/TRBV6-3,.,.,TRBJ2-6,CASSAGSAPFSGANVLTF,TGTGCCAGCAGTGCAGGCAGTGCCCCTTTCTCTGGGGCCAACGTCCTGACTTTC
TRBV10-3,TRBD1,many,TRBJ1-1,CAISSKTGVQGTEAFF,TGTGCCATCAGTTCAAAAACAGGGGTCCAAGGGACTGAAGCTTTCTTT
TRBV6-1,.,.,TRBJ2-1,CASTRFRASYNEQFF,TGTGCCAGCACCCGCTTCAGAGCGTCCTACAATGAGCAGTTCTTC
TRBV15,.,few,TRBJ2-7,CATSRDRGTGFLEQYF,TGTGCCACCAGCAGAGATCGTGGGACGGGCTTTTTGGAGCAGTACTTC
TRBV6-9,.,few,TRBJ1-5,CASSSRRSNQPQHF,TGTGCCAGCAGTTCCCGGCGAAGCAATCAGCCCCAGCATTTT
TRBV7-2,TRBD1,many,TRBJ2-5,CASSLAGPGQGARETQYF,TGTGCCAGCAGCTTAGCCGGGCCCGGACAGGGAGCACGAGAGACCCAGTACTTC
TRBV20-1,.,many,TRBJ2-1,CSARVGSSYNEQFF,TGCAGTGCTCGGGTGGGGAGCTCCTACAATGAGCAGTTCTTC
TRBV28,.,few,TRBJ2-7,CASLGLQSYEQYF,TGTGCCAGCCTCGGGCTACAGTCCTACGAGCAGTACTTC
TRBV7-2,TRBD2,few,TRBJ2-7,CASSLGGREGSYEQYF,TGTGCCAGCAGCTTAGGAGGGCGGGAGGGCTCCTACGAGCAGTACTTC
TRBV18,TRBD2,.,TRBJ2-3,CASSPAGVARTDTQYF,TGTGCCAGCTCACCAGCGGGGGTAGCCCGCACAGATACGCAGTATTTT
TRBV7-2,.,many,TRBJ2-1,CASSLTLWGDEQFF,TGTGCCAGCAGCCTAACCCTCTGGGGCGATGAGCAGTTCTTC
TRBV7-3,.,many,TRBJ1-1,CASSLIGLAGLNTEAFF,TGTGCCAGCAGCTTAATAGGTCTCGCAGGACTGAACACTGAAGCTTTCTTT
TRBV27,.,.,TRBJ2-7,CASSGADTYEQYF,TGTGCCAGCAGTGGAGCGGATACCTACGAGCAGTACTTC
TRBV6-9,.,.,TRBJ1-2,CASSYSTGLRGYTF,TGTGCCAGCAGTTACTCAACAGGACTGAGGGGCTACACCTTC
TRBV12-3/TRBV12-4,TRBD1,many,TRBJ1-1,CASSSGQGGRTEAFF,TGTGCCAGCAGTTCTGGACAGGGTGGGAGAACTGAAGCTTTCTTT
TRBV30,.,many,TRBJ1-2,CAWSTHGGWYGYTF,TGTGCCTGGAGCACACACGGGGGGTGGTATGGCTACACCTTC
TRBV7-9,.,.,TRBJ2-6,CASSPLDSLSSGANVLTF,TGTGCCAGCTCACCCTTGGACAGTTTGAGCTCTGGGGCCAACGTCCTGACTTTC
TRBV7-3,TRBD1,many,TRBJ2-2,CASSLRTGATGELFF,TGTGCCAGCAGCTTACGGACAGGGGCCACCGGGGAGCTGTTTTTT
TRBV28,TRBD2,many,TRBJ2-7,CASPFTGVVETSGRINEQYF,TGTGCCAGCCCCTTCACAGGGGTGGTAGAAACTAGCGGGAGGATAAACGAGCAGTACTTC
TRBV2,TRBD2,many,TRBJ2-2,CASSASGGYTGELFF,TGTGCCAGCAGTGCAAGCGGGGGCTACACCGGGGAGCTGTTTTTT
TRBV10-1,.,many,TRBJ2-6,CASSVRESSLGGANVLTF,TGCGCCAGCAGTGTCCGGGAATCAAGTTTAGGTGGGGCCAACGTCCTGACTTTC
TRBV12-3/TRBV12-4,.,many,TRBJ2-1,CASSPPGPRKQFF,TGTGCCAGCAGTCCTCCGGGACCTCGGAAGCAGTTCTTC
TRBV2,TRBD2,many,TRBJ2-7,CASTKSVGLAAYEQYF,TGTGCCAGCACCAAGAGCGTGGGACTAGCGGCTTACGAGCAGTACTTC
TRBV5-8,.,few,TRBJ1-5,CASSLYRRNQPQHF,TGTGCCAGCAGCTTGTACAGGCGCAATCAGCCCCAGCATTTT